One sample yielded the 20 T cell receptor beta chains listed below, sequenced in a study of T cells in Graves' hyperthyroidism and ophthalmopathy. The CDR3 regions of TCR beta were amplified from RNA transcripts. First-round RT-PCR of the TCR CDR3 relied on the HTBI primer set. A single record per CDR3 protein comes from TCRdb applying MiXCR to the multiplex PCR reads. This sample has approximately 480,000 distinct CDR3 sequences, with less than 25% found just once. The sequencing input was blood. Receptors originate from a man between 18 and 29 years old with Graves' hyperthyroidism.

This clonotype was counted at least ten times. The chain employs TRBV15 and TRBJ1-2, with D perhaps matching TRBD1 (6 bases). Trimming stripped 1 base from V and 10 bases from J, with 16 bases between. Germline V gene data show CDR1 as LNHNV and CDR2 as YYDKDF (reference sequence). This CDR3 contains 14 residues. CDR3 nucleotide sequence: TGTGCCACCAGCAGAGCCGGGACAAAGGTGGACTACACCTTC. Translation gives CATSRAGTKVDYTF.

In this sample, this clonotype turned up many times. This sequence joins TRBV28 and TRBJ1-2; unclear D gene. V shed 6 bases and J shed 0 bases, with 14 bases lying between them. The V gene's germline CDR1 is MDHEN and CDR2 SYDVKM. This CDR3 has 15 residues. CDR3 coding DNA: TGTGCCAGCAGCCAGCCGGACGGTCCTAACTATGGCTACACCTTC. Protein product: CASSQPDGPNYGYTF.

This clonotype was observed many times. This chain links TRBV7-9 with TRBJ2-7; D is perhaps TRBD1 (5 bases). There are 15 residues in the CDR3. Trimming removed 3 bases at V and 0 bases at J, with 12 bases between. Germline V gene data show CDR1 as SEHNR and CDR2 as FQNEAQ (reference sequence). The CDR3 protein is CASSFSGMSSYEQYF. The CDR3 DNA reads as TGTGCCAGCAGCTTTTCAGGGATGAGCTCCTACGAGCAGTACTTC.

This clonotype was found many times. The chain links TRBV20-1 to TRBJ2-7, with TRBD2 matching 8 bases. The CDR3 is 13 amino acids. The junction had 4 bases not matched to a gene; V was cut back by 2 bases and J by 4 bases. Germline assignment: CDR1 DFQATT and CDR2 SNEGSKA (reference sequence). CDR3 nucleotide sequence: TGCAGTGCTAGAAACGGGGGGGCTTACGAGCAGTACTTC. Its protein product is CSARNGGAYEQYF.

A few counts support this clonotype. The chain links TRBV3-1 to TRBJ2-5, with 8 bases lining up with TRBD2. Germline V gives CDR1 LGHDT, CDR2 YNNKEL (reference sequence). CDR3 length: 15 residues. J was trimmed by 7 bases and V by 7 bases; bases with no gene match: 14. This CDR3 reads CASTLGLAGVSTQYF. CDR3 coding DNA: TGTGCCAGCACCCTCGGACTAGCCGGGGTGTCGACCCAGTACTTC.

This clonotype has a handful of counts. V and J are TRBV12-3 or TRBV12-4 and TRBJ2-7; maybe TRBD1 (5 bases). This CDR3 spans 14 amino acids. Deletions cut 7 bases from V and 4 bases from J, with 17 bases between. The CDR3 reads CASTTLGAHYEQYF. CDR3 DNA: TGTGCCAGCACTACCCTTGGGGCTCATTACGAGCAGTACTTC.

Turning to this clonotype: The junction departs from the called germline gene at one end, perhaps through a read error. The chain combines TRBV19 with TRBJ2-7; no clear D. This CDR3 comprises 13 residues. Germline V gene sequence: CDR1 LNHDA, CDR2 SQIVND (reference sequence). Here the CDR3 reads CASSIGVLGERYF. In nucleotides, the CDR3 is TGTGCCAGTAGTATAGGGGTACTTGGCGAGCGGTACTTC.

This clonotype was counted a few times. The chain links TRBV19 to TRBJ1-6, with D possibly TRBD1 on 6 matching bases. The V gene lost 3 bases and the J gene lost 7 bases, with 10 bases spanning the gap. Germline CDR1 LNHDA, CDR2 SQIVND (reference sequence). This CDR3 region has 14 residues. CDR3 region: CASSIGGANSPLHF. The DNA for the CDR3 is TGTGCCAGTAGTATTGGGGGCGCGAATTCACCCCTCCACTTT.

The gene calls are TRBV29-1 and TRBJ1-1; the match to TRBD1 covers 7 bases. V trimming: 7 bases; J trimming: 4 bases; junction bases outside the gene matches: 9. There are 13 residues in the CDR3. Germline lookup yields CDR1 SQVTM and CDR2 ANQGSEA. CDR3 in amino acids: CSAVTGQVTEAFF. The DNA of the CDR3 is TGCAGCGCGGTGACAGGGCAGGTCACTGAAGCTTTCTTT. The full variable domain, with the rest looked up from reference TRBV29-1 and TRBJ1-1, is SAVISQKPSRDICQRGTSLTIQCQVDSQVTMMFWYRQQPGQSLTLIATANQGSEATYESGFVIDKFPISRPNLTFSTLTVSNMSPEDSSIYLCSAVTGQVTEAFFGQGTRLTVV.

About this clonotype itself: The junction departs from germline at one end; a sequencing error may be responsible. V usage is TRBV27 and J usage is TRBJ1-1, with 8 bases that match TRBD1. CDR3 size: 18 residues. CDR1 and CDR2 (germline): MNHEY, SMNVEV (reference sequence). The CDR3 sequence is CASSIRSGRGRWNTEACF. The CDR3 DNA follows: TGTGCTAGCAGTATAAGGAGTGGCAGGGGGCGATGGAACACTGAAGCTTGCTTT.

In its sample, this clonotype was seen once. The V gene is TRBV28, the J gene TRBJ2-7; TRBD2 agrees at 11 bases. Per germline, CDR1 MDHEN and CDR2 SYDVKM. The CDR3 loop spans 19 amino acids. J gave up 2 bases and V 6 bases, and 18 bases lay outside the gene matches. The CDR3 is CASRSHSGGALTLTYEQYF. In nucleotides, the CDR3 is TGTGCCAGCAGGTCTCATAGCGGGGGGGCCCTCACCCTGACCTACGAGCAGTACTTC.

V is TRBV6-1 and J is TRBJ2-7; TRBD1 is a possible D gene (6 bases). V lost 2 bases, J lost 6 bases, and 20 bases lay in between. Per the germline V gene, CDR1 is MNHNS and CDR2 is SASEGT. This CDR3 is 16 amino acids long. CDR3 in amino acids: CASSERMTGLRGEQYF. The CDR3 DNA is TGTGCCAGCAGTGAAAGAATGACAGGTCTTCGCGGCGAGCAGTACTTC.

The CDR3 protein is CSAREDISSGNTIYF. The CDR3 DNA sequence: TGCAGTGCTAGAGAGGACATTAGTTCTGGAAACACCATATATTTT. J is TRBJ1-3 and V is TRBV20-1; tentative D call: TRBD1 (5 bases). CDR3 length equals 15 residues. Germline CDR1 and CDR2: DFQATT and SNEGSKA (reference sequence). V was cut by 0 bases and J by 1 base, with 10 bases left in between.

This clonotype was counted many times. The chain joins TRBV11-2 to TRBJ2-5, with D perhaps assigned TRBD1 or TRBD2 (7 bases each). V was trimmed by 5 bases and J by 5 bases, leaving 27 bases between them. CDR1 is SGHAT and CDR2 is FQNNGV in the germline V gene. This CDR3 has 18 residues. CDR3 DNA sequence: TGTGCCAGCAGCGCGGCTGGGAGGGACAGTTCTTTTGGGGAGACCCAGTACTTC. Translated: CASSAAGRDSSFGETQYF. Full variable domain (missing parts from reference TRBV11-2 and TRBJ2-5): EAGVAQSPRYKIIEKRQSVAFWCNPISGHATLYWYQQILGQGPKLLIQFQNNGVVDDSQLPKDRFSAERLKGVDSTLKIQPAKLEDSAVYLCASSAAGRDSSFGETQYFGPGTRLLVL.

This clonotype was detected ten times or more. The V gene is TRBV12-3 or TRBV12-4, the J gene TRBJ1-2, with D uncertain. The CDR3 contains 12 residues. V dropped 1 base and J dropped 6 bases, with 6 bases sitting between them. The CDR3 is CASSLGPDGYTF. As DNA, the CDR3 is TGTGCCAGCAGTTTAGGGCCGGATGGCTACACCTTC.

This clonotype came up many times. The chain recombines TRBV30 with TRBJ1-1, with D perhaps TRBD1 (6 bases). This CDR3 is 12 amino acids long. With 3 bases removed from V and 7 bases from J, the gap between germline ends came to 12 bases. The V gene's germline CDR1 is GTSNPN and CDR2 SVGIG (reference sequence). The CDR3 loop is CAWRRGWGEAFF. DNA for the CDR3: TGTGCCTGGAGGAGGGGGTGGGGTGAAGCTTTCTTT.

This rearrangement joins TRBV20-1 to TRBJ2-5, with 10 bases fitting TRBD2. Germline CDR1 DFQATT, CDR2 SNEGSKA (reference sequence). There are 13 residues in the CDR3. V lost 6 bases, J lost 1 base, and 2 bases stayed unmatched. The CDR3 spells CSAGTSVQETQYF. The DNA for the CDR3 is TGCAGTGCGGGGACTAGCGTCCAAGAGACCCAGTACTTC.

For the CDR3, the DNA is TGCAGTGCTAGCGGGGTACTAACTTACGAGCAGTACTTC. Amino acids: CSASGVLTYEQYF. The rearrangement uses TRBV20-1 and TRBJ2-7; TRBD2 might be the D (5 bases). The V gene's germline CDR1 is DFQATT and CDR2 SNEGSKA (reference sequence). The V end lost 3 bases, the J end lost 4 bases, and 13 bases lay between the germline ends. The CDR3 has 13 amino acids.

This clonotype was recorded at least ten times. The rearrangement uses TRBV29-1 and TRBJ2-7, with D perhaps being TRBD1 or TRBD2 (5 bases each). This CDR3 has 12 residues. Trimming pared 2 bases from V and 3 bases from J, leaving 8 bases between. Germline CDR1 is SQVTM and CDR2 is ANQGSEA. CDR3 in amino acids: CSVESGSYEQYF. CDR3 DNA: TGCAGCGTTGAATCAGGGAGCTACGAGCAGTACTTC.

This clonotype has ten or more counts. CDR3 in DNA: TGTGCCAGCAGTTTAGAGGGGCAGCAGAACACTGAAGCTTTCTTT. Its translation is CASSLEGQQNTEAFF. The V and J genes are TRBV27 and TRBJ1-1; possibly TRBD1 for D (5 bases). This CDR3 comprises 15 residues. Germline V CDR1 and CDR2: MNHEY, SMNVEV (reference sequence). V was pared by 2 bases and J by 1 base, with 11 bases between.